The 18 T cell receptor beta chains reported below all come from one sample, sequenced in a study of T cell responses to AZD1222 COVID-19 vaccine. Sequencing was performed with immunoSEQ multiplex PCR; in TCRdb, only in-frame clones are kept and a portion is missing. This table has some 99,000 clones, about 90% appearing once. This material consisted of peripheral blood, taken 28 days after the second AZD1222 dose. The receptors originated from an adult who received the AZD1222 COVID-19 vaccine.

The chain uses TRBV28 and TRBJ1-5; D is perhaps TRBD1 (6 bases). Germline values: CDR1 MDHEN, CDR2 SYDVKM. V lost 7 bases and J lost 1, with 14 bases in between. This CDR3 is built from 15 residues. The CDR3 nucleotides read TGTGCCAGCAATAGCTACAGGGTCAGCAATCAGCCCCAGCATTTT. Translated, it gives CASNSYRVSNQPQHF.

This sequence joins TRBV6-2 or TRBV6-3 and TRBJ2-7; 13 bases align to TRBD2. With 0 bases clipped from V and 2 bases from J, the junction kept 4 bases outside the gene matches. The CDR3 has 17 residues. Germline loops: CDR1 MNHEY, CDR2 SVGEGT. The CDR3 bases are TGTGCCAGCAGTTACTCGGGACTAGCGGGATTTCCCTACGAGCAGTACTTC. Translation gives CASSYSGLAGFPYEQYF.

The V call is TRBV7-8, the J call TRBJ2-5; 14 bases align to TRBD2. V lost 4 bases, J lost 4 bases, and 5 bases stayed unmatched. CDR1 is SGHVS, CDR2 FQNEAQ, per germline. The CDR3 runs 16 residues. CDR3 protein: CASSSRLAGGRETQYF. CDR3 nucleotides: TGTGCCAGCAGCTCCCGACTAGCGGGAGGGAGAGAGACCCAGTACTTC.

This sequence joins TRBV7-9 and TRBJ2-3; D not resolved. V lost 4 bases and J 0 bases, leaving 2 bases between the germline ends. The germline V gene has CDR1 SEHNR and CDR2 FQNEAQ (reference sequence). This CDR3 has 12 amino acids. The CDR3 loop is CASSSSTDTQYF. In DNA, the CDR3 is TGTGCCAGCAGCTCTAGCACAGATACGCAGTATTTT.

Only a few counts were recorded for this clone. The chain employs TRBV28 and TRBJ1-1, with no clear D. Trimming stripped 3 bases from V and 7 bases from J, with 12 bases between. CDR1 MDHEN and CDR2 SYDVKM come from the germline V gene. The CDR3 extends over 13 amino acids. The CDR3 DNA follows: TGTGCCAGCAGTTTCGGCTATGCCCGTGAAGCTTTCTTT. Its protein is CASSFGYAREAFF.

The rearrangement uses TRBV7-8 and TRBJ1-4, with D possibly being TRBD1 (6 bases). V lost 5 bases and J 4 bases, leaving 14 bases between the germline ends. The CDR3 loop spans 15 amino acids. CDR1 and CDR2 (germline): SGHVS, FQNEAQ. The chain's CDR3 is CASSPGGGINEKLFF. For the CDR3, the DNA is TGTGCCAGCAGCCCCGGAGGGGGGATTAATGAAAAACTGTTTTTT.

This CDR3 is CASSLEGYEQYF. The DNA for the CDR3 is TGTGCCAGCAGTTTAGAAGGCTACGAGCAGTACTTC. The chain carries TRBV12-3 or TRBV12-4 and TRBJ2-7; D gene uncertain. The CDR3 consists of 12 residues. V was cut by 1 base and J by 3 bases, with 4 bases left in between.

The DNA of the CDR3 is TGTGCCAGCAGCCAGACTAGCGGTTCGTGGCGGGGAGTCGGCACCGGGGAGCTGTTTTTT. This codes for CASSQTSGSWRGVGTGELFF. The chain joins TRBV28 to TRBJ2-2, with TRBD2 matching over 9 bases. V lost 6 bases to trimming and J lost 4 bases; unmatched junction nucleotides: 21. CDR3 size: 20 residues. Germline V CDR1 and CDR2: MDHEN, SYDVKM.

The chain links TRBV15 to TRBJ2-7; 9 bases align to TRBD1. After removal of 4 bases from V and 4 bases from J, the junction contained 8 bases not matched to a gene. The CDR3 loop spans 15 amino acids. Per germline, CDR1 LNHNV and CDR2 YYDKDF (reference sequence). The CDR3: CATSTKQGAFYEQYF. In DNA form, the CDR3 reads TGTGCCACCAGCACCAAACAGGGGGCATTTTACGAGCAGTACTTC. The full variable domain, completed using reference TRBV15 and TRBJ2-7, is DAMVIQNPRYQVTQFGKPVTLSCSQTLNHNVMYWYQQKSSQAPKLLFHYYDKDFNNEADTPDNFQSRRPNTSFCFLDIRSPGLGDTAMYLCATSTKQGAFYEQYFGPGTRLTVT.

The chain is built from TRBV10-1 and TRBJ1-2; 10 nucleotides agree with TRBD1. J was trimmed by 6 bases and V by 9 bases; bases with no gene match: 7. The CDR3 consists of 13 residues. Germline CDR1 and CDR2: WNHNN and SYGVQD (reference sequence). As DNA, the CDR3 is TGCGCCAGTCAGCGGGACAGGGGAGATGGCTACACCTTC. The encoded protein is CASQRDRGDGYTF.

The V gene is TRBV2, the J gene TRBJ2-3; TRBD2 matches 7 bases. Germline values: CDR1 SNHLY, CDR2 FYNNEI. The V and J ends lost 6 bases and 1 base, in that order; junction bases with no gene match: 4. The CDR3 has 14 residues. CDR3 sequence (DNA): TGTGCCAGCAGGGTAGCGGGCCGCACAGATACGCAGTATTTT. Its protein product is CASRVAGRTDTQYF. The full variable domain, its missing parts supplied by reference TRBV2 and TRBJ2-3, is EPEVTQTPSHQVTQMGQEVILRCVPISNHLYFYWYRQILGQKVEFLVSFYNNEISEKSEIFDDQFSVERPDGSNFTLKIRSTKLEDSAMYFCASRVAGRTDTQYFGPGTRLTVL.

The rearrangement uses TRBV28 and TRBJ2-7; D perhaps matches TRBD2 (7 bases). From germline, CDR1 is MDHEN and CDR2 SYDVKM. V lost 7 bases, J lost 0 bases, and 13 bases lay in between. This CDR3 comprises 14 residues. CDR3 sequence (DNA): TGTGCCAGCATAAGGGGGGGATCCTCCTACGAGCAGTACTTC. Translated, it gives CASIRGGSSYEQYF.

J is TRBJ1-1 and V is TRBV7-2; tentative D call: TRBD1 (6 bases). Trimming removed 2 bases at V and 0 bases at J, with 7 bases between. The germline V gene encodes CDR1 SGHTA and CDR2 FQGNSA. The length of the CDR3 is 14 residues. The CDR3 loop reads CASSLTGMNTEAFF. CDR3 DNA: TGTGCCAGCAGCTTAACAGGGATGAACACTGAAGCTTTCTTT.

The chain uses TRBV28 and TRBJ2-1; 13 positions agree with TRBD2. This CDR3 region has 17 residues. The V gene end was trimmed by 6 bases and the J gene end by 4 bases; junction bases not matched to a gene: 9. CDR1 and CDR2 from the germline V gene are MDHEN and SYDVKM. The CDR3 is CASRRTSGSATYNEQFF. The CDR3, as DNA: TGTGCCAGCAGGAGGACTAGCGGGAGTGCAACATACAATGAGCAGTTCTTC. Based on the CDR3 plus reference TRBV28 and TRBJ2-1, the full variable domain is DVKVTQSSRYLVKRTGEKVFLECVQDMDHENMFWYRQDPGLGLRLIYFSYDVKMKEKGDIPEGYSVSREKKERFSLILESASTNQTSMYLCASRRTSGSATYNEQFFGPGTRLTVL.

The chain has TRBV7-6 and TRBJ1-2; TRBD1 is a possible D gene (5 bases). There are 15 residues in the CDR3. The germline V gene encodes CDR1 SGHVS and CDR2 FNYEAQ. The germline V and J ends were trimmed by 5 bases and 3 bases, with 16 bases remaining between them. This chain's CDR3 is CASSPPRGSYYGYTF. CDR3 sequence (DNA): TGTGCCAGCAGCCCTCCCCGGGGGAGTTACTATGGCTACACCTTC. Together with reference TRBV7-6 and TRBJ1-2, the CDR3 gives the full variable domain: GAGVSQSPRYKVTKRGQDVALRCDPISGHVSLYWYRQALGQGPEFLTYFNYEAQQDKSGLPNDRFSAERPEGSISTLTIQRTEQRDSAMYRCASSPPRGSYYGYTFGSGTRLTVV.

The CDR3 region has the DNA TGTGCCACCCTGGGGACTAGCGGCCAAGGGGGGGGGACCGGGGAGCTGTTTTTT. It yields the protein CATLGTSGQGGGTGELFF. The gene calls are TRBV2 and TRBJ2-2, with 11 bases aligning to TRBD2. Germline V lookup: CDR1 SNHLY, CDR2 FYNNEI. V lost 10 bases and J lost 5; bases outside the gene matches: 18. The CDR3 loop spans 18 amino acids.

This chain joins TRBV20-1 and TRBJ2-7; 10 nucleotides line up with TRBD2. The CDR3 sequence is 15 residues long. After removal of 3 bases from V and 4 bases from J, the junction contained 9 bases not matched to a gene. Germline assignment: CDR1 DFQATT and CDR2 SNEGSKA (reference sequence). This CDR3 reads CSASPLAGVVYEQYF. CDR3 sequence (DNA): TGCAGTGCTAGTCCCCTAGCGGGAGTGGTTTACGAGCAGTACTTC.

V is TRBV5-5 and J is TRBJ1-5, with D perhaps TRBD1 (6 bases). The CDR3 length is 19 residues. Trimming removed 5 bases from V and 0 bases from J, with 24 bases in between. Germline loops: CDR1 SGHKS, CDR2 YYEKEE (reference sequence). The CDR3: CASSYKPSQGIDSNQPQHF. As DNA, the CDR3 is TGTGCCAGCAGTTATAAACCAAGTCAGGGGATAGATAGCAATCAGCCCCAGCATTTT.